What follows are 2 T cell receptor beta chains derived from one specimen sequenced in a study of cytotoxic CD8 clonotypes in ibrutinib-treated CLL. The repertoire was sequenced with immunoSEQ multiplex PCR; TCRdb's copy has only in-frame clones and lacks some. The table has roughly 63,000 clones, around 52% seen once. Sequenced here: PBMCs, sampled after 12 months of ibrutinib treatment. The receptor source for this set is a human donor with chronic lymphocytic leukemia.

V gene TRBV19 combines with J gene TRBJ2-5, with D possibly TRBD1 on 5 matching bases. Trimming took 3 bases from V and 5 from J, leaving 19 bases between them. CDR3 length: 16 amino acids. CDR1 and CDR2 (germline): LNHDA, SQIVND (reference sequence). This chain's CDR3 is CASSIPRRVGLETQYF. The CDR3 DNA reads as TGTGCCAGTAGTATCCCTCGCAGGGTCGGGCTGGAGACCCAGTACTTC.

The genes are TRBV28 and TRBJ1-5; D gene ambiguous. With 5 bases removed from V and 4 bases from J, the gap between germline ends came to 3 bases. CDR1 and CDR2 (germline): MDHEN, SYDVKM. This CDR3 is 11 amino acids long. CDR3 protein: CASSQNQPQHF. CDR3 DNA sequence: TGTGCCAGCAGTCAAAATCAGCCCCAGCATTTT.